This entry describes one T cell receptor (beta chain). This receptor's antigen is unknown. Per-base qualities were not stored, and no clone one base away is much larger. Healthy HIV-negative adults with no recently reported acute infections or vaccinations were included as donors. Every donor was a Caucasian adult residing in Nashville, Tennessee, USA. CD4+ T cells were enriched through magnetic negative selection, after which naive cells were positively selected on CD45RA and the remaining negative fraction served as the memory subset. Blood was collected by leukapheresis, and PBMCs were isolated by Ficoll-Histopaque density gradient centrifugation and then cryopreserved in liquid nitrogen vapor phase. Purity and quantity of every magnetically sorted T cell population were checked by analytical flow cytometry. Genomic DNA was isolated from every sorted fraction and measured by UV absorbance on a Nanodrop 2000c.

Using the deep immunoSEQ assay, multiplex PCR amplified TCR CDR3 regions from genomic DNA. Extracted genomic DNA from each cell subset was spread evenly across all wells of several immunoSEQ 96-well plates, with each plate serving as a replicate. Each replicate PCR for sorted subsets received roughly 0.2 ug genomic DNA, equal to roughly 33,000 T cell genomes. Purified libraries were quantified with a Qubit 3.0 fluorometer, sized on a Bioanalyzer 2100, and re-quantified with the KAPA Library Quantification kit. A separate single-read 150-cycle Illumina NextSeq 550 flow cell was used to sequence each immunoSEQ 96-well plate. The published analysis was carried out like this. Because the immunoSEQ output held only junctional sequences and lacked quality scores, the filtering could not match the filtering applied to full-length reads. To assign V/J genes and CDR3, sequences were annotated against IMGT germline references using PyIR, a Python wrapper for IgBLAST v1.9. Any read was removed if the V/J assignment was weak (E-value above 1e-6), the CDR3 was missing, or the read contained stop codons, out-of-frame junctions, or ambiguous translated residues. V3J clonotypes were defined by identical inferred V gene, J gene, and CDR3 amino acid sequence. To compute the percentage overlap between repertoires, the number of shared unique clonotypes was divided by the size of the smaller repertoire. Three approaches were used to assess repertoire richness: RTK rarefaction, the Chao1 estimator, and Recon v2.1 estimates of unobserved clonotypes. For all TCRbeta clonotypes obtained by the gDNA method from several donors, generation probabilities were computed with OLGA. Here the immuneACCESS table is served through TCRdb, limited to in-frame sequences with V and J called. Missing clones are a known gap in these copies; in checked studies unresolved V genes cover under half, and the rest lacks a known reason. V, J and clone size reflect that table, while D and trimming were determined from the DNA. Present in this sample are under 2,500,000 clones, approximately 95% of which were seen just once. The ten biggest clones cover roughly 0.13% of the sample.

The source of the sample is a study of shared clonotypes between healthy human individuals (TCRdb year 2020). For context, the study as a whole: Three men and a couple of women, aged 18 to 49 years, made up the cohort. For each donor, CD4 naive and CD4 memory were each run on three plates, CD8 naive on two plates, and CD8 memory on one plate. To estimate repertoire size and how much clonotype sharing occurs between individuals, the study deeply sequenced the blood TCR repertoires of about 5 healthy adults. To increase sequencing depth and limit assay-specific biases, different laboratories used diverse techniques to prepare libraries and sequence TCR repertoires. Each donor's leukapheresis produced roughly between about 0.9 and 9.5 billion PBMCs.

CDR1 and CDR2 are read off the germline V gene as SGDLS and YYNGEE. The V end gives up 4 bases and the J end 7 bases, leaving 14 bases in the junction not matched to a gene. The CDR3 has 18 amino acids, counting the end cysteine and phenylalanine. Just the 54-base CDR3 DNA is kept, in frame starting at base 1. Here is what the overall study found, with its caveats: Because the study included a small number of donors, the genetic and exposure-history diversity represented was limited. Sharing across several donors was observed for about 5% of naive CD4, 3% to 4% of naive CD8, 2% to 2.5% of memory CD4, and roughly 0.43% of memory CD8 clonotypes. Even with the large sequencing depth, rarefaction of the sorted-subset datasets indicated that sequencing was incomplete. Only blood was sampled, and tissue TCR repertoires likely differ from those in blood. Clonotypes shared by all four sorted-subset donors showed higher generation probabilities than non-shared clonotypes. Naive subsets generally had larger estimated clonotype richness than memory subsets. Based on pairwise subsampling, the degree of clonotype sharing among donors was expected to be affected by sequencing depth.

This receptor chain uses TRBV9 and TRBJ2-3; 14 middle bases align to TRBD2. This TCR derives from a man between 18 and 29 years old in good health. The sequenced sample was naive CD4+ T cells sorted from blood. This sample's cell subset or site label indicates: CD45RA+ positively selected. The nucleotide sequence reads TGTGCCAGCAGCCACGGACAGGGAGGACTAGCGGGGGGCAATACGCAGTATTTT. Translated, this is CASSHGQGGLAGGNTQYF.